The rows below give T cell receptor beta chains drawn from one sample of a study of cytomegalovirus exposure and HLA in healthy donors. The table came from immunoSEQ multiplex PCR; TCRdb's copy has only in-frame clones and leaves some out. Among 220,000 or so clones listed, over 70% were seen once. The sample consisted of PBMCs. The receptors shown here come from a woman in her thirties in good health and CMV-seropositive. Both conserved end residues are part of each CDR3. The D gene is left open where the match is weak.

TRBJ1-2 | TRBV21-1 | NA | CASTPSGQQDGYTF
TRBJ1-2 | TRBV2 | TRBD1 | CASSERDRAYYGYTF
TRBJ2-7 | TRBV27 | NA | CASSFTATYEQYF
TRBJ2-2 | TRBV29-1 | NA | CSVGGGKRNTGELFF
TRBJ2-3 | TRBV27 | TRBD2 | CASSPAKRTSGTAQYF
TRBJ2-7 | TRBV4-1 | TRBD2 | CASSQGLAGGGSYEQYF
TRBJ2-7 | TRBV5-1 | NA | CASSFDSRGGEQYF
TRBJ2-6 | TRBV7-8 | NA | CASSSSPLSSGANVLTF
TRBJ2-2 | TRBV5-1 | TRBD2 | CASSPSGSHTGELFF
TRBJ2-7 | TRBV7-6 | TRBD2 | CASTPGLAGVYEQYF
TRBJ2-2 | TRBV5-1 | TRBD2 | CASSPTSGPANTGELFF
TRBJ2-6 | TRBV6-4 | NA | CASSNRGLTSGANVLTF
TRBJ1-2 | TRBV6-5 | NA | CASSYSTALGYTF
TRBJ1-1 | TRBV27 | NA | CASSLVPGGNTEAFF
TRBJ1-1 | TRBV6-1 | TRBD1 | CASSDGTGGKGTEAFF
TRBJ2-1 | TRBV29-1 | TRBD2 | CSVELTGGNNNEQFF
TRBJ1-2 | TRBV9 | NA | CASSVGPGTSYGYTF
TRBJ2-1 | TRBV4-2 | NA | CASRPGLYNEQFF
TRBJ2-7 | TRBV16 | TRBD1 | CASSKWTGGYEQYF
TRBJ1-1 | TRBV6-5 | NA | CASRSGVNTEAFF
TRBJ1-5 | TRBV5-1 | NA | CASSLDAGDHQPQHF
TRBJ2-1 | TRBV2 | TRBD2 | CASFGGGGDEQFF
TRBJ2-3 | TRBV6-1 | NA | CASKDGASTDTQYF
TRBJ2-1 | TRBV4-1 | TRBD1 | CASSLGYRGQGEQFF
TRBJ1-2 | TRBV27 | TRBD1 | CASSNRGLGYGYTF
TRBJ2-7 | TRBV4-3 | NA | CASSQAGHLQYEQYF
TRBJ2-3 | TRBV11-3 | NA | CASSFSWQTDTQYF
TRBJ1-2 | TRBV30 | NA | CAWSQKGINPNNYGYTF
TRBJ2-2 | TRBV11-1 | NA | CASSLQGFGELFF
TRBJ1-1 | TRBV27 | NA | CASSLSPNGEAFF
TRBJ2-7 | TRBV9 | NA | CASSVEFGTAYEQYF
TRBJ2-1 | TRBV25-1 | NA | CASSEYNSNEQFF
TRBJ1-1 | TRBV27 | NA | CASKRGSEAFF
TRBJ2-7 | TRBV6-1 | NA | CASSELGEQYF
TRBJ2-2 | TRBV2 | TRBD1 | CASTGQSNTGELFF
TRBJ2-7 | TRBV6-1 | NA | CASSEWNEQYF
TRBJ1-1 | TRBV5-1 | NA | CASSLDARAGTEAFF
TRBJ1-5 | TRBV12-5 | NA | CASGQGTNQPQHF
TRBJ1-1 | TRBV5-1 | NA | CASSLDRIEAFF
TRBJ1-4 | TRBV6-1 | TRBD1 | CASNRGGGEKLFF
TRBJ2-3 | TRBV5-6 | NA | CASSLGVTRSSTDTQYF
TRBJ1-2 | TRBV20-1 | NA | CSVPGYGYTF
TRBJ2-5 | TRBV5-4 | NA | CASSLGQVGETQYF
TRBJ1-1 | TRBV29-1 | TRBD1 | CSVRQGASDTEAFF
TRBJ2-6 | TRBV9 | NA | CASSVVLGDTGANVLTF
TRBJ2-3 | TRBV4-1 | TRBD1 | CASSEQGSEWGQYF
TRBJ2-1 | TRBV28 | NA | CASLPGSGAYNEQFF
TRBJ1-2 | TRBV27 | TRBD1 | CASSSRGANYGYTF
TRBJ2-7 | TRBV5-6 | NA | CASSARSGARYEQYF
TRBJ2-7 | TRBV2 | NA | CASSRDNYEQYF
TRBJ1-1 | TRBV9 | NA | CASSVLQETEAFF
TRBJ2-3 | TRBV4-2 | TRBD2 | CASSRKGLAGGPTSTDTQYF
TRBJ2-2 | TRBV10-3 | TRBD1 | CAISDSRGTTGELFF
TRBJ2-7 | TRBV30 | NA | CAWSRSSYEQYF
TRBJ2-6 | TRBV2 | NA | CASSARGTGANVLTF
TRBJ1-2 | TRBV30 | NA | CAWSVQQHYGYTF
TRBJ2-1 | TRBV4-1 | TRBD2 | CASSLRTSGSNEQFF